This entry describes one T cell receptor (beta chain). The data were taken from a study of T cell responses to AZD1222 COVID-19 vaccine. The repertoire was sequenced with immunoSEQ multiplex PCR; TCRdb's copy has only in-frame clones and lacks some. The sample consists of some 99,000 clones, approximately 91% of them appearing once. The V gene's germline CDR1 is SEHNR and CDR2 FQNEAQ (reference sequence). The ends lost 5 bases at V and 7 bases at J; junction bases unmatched: 7. The CDR3 consists of 15 residues. The material was peripheral blood, obtained on day 0 of AZD1222 vaccination. This receptor was identified in an adult in good health. This sequence joins TRBV7-9 and TRBJ2-1; 11 bases map to TRBD2. Here the CDR3 reads CASSPLAGVGNEQFF. CDR3 DNA: TGTGCCAGCAGCCCACTAGCGGGAGTAGGTAATGAGCAGTTCTTC. Complete variable domain (other parts from reference TRBV7-9 and TRBJ2-1): DTGVSQNPRHKITKRGQNVTFRCDPISEHNRLYWYRQTLGQGPEFLTYFQNEAQLEKSRLLSDRFSAERPKGSFSTLEIQRTEQGDSAMYLCASSPLAGVGNEQFFGPGTRLTVL.